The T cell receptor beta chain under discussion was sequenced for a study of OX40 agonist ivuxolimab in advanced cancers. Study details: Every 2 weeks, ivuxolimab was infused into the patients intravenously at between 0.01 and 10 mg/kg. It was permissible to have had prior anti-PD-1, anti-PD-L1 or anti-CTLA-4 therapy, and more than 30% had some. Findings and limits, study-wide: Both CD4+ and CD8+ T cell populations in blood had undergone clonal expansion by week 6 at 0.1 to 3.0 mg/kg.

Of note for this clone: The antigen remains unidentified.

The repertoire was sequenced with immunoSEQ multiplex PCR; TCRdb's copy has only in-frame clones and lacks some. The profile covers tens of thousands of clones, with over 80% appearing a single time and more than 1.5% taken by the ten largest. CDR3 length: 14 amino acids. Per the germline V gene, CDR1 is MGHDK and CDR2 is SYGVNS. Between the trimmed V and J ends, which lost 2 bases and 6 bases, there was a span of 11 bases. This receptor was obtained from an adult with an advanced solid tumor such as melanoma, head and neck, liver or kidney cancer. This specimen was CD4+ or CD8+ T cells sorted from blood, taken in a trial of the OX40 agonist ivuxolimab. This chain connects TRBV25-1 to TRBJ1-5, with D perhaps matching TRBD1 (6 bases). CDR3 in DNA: TGTGCCAGCAGTGAAAGACAGGAGGTTCAGCCCCAGCATTTT. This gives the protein CASSERQEVQPQHF.